One and the same sample provided the 3 T cell receptor beta chains below, sequenced in a study of tumor and adjacent non-tumor tissue in lung cancer (dated by TCRdb to 2017 to 2018). Receptor libraries were prepared by multiplex PCR. Sequencing instrument: Illumina HiSeq 2500. TCRbeta libraries were built by three rounds of nested PCR using primers (Table S4), following protocols modified from ARM-PCR. TCRdb reanalyzed the raw reads on its own, using fastp at Q25 for trimming and MiXCR for clone calling, and kept in-frame beta chains. Each CDR3 protein appears once, grouped with its most common genes and DNA. The sample has 80,000 or so distinct CDR3 sequences on record, roughly 80% of them singletons. 50% to 65% of the sample lies in the top ten. RNA was isolated from bulk unsorted tissue, and RNA quality was assessed with a NanoDrop ND-1000 and an Agilent 2100. For the normal lung samples, distant non-tumor tissue was collected more than 3 cm away from the tumor edge.

Sequencing was performed on distant non-tumor lung tissue. These receptors originate from a man between 60 and 70 years old with non-small cell lung cancer.

The chain has TRBV11-2 and TRBJ2-3, with 8 positions matching TRBD2. The CDR3 consists of 15 residues. CDR1 is SGHAT and CDR2 is FQNNGV in the germline V gene. With V trimmed by 6 bases and J by 0 bases, 5 bases remained unmatched. In DNA form, the CDR3 reads TGTGCCAGCAGATTACAGCGGGGGAGCACAGATACGCAGTATTTT. Translated: CASRLQRGSTDTQYF.

The chain employs TRBV12-3 or TRBV12-4 and TRBJ1-5; no definite D call. The CDR3 consists of 15 residues. Trimming removed 7 bases at V and 2 bases at J, with 15 bases between. As DNA, the CDR3 is TGTGCCAGCACCAAAGCGGGGAGCGGCAATCAGCCCCAGCATTTT. Translating it yields CASTKAGSGNQPQHF.

A word on this clonotype: An end of the junction differs from the germline gene, which may be a read error. V usage is TRBV10-1 and J usage is TRBJ2-5; no firm D call. Per germline, CDR1 WNHNN and CDR2 SYGVQD (reference sequence). The CDR3 covers 13 residues. CDR3 in amino acids: CASSPRVRETQYF. The CDR3 nucleotides are TGCGCCAGCAGCCCTCGCGTAAGAGAGACCCAATACTTC.